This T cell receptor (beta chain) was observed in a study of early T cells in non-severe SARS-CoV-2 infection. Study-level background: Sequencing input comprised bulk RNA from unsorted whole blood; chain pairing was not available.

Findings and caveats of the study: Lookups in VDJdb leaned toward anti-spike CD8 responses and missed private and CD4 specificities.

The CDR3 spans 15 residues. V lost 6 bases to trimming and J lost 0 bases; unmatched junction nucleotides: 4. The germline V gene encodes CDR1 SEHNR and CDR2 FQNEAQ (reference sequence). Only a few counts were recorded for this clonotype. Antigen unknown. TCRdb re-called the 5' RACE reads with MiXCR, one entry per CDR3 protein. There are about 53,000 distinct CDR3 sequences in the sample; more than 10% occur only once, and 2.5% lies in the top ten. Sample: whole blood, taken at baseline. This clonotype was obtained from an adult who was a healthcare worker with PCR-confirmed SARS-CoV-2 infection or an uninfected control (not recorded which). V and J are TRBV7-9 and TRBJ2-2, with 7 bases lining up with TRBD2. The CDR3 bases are TGTGCCAGCAGTCGGGACTACGCGAACACCGGGGAGCTGTTTTTT. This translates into CASSRDYANTGELFF.